The 10 T cell receptor beta chains reported below all come from one sample, sequenced in a study of cytomegalovirus exposure and HLA in healthy donors. With 60 Vbeta and 13 Jbeta primers, the PCR was carried out. The table came from immunoSEQ multiplex PCR; TCRdb's copy has only in-frame clones and leaves some out. The profile shows 150,000 to 200,000 clones, almost 85% of them singletons. Sequencing was performed on PBMCs. The receptor set was obtained from a boy aged 5-17 years in good health and CMV-seronegative.

V gene TRBV6-6 combines with J gene TRBJ2-5; 10 nucleotides match TRBD2. Germline values: CDR1 MNHNY, CDR2 SVGAGI (reference sequence). The CDR3 has 16 residues. The V and J ends lost 6 bases and 3 bases, in that order; junction bases with no gene match: 10. DNA of the CDR3: TGTGCCAGCAGCGGGGGAGCGGGGGGGCTTAAAGAGACCCAGTACTTC. Translation: CASSGGAGGLKETQYF.

The V and J genes are TRBV30 and TRBJ2-5; 12 bases map to TRBD1. V shed 0 bases, J shed 2 bases, and the junction held 13 bases outside the gene matches. In germline, CDR1 is GTSNPN, CDR2 SVGIG (reference sequence). This CDR3 spans 19 amino acids. CDR3 region: CAWSVLVGTGGLIQETQYF. The CDR3 coding sequence is TGTGCCTGGAGTGTACTAGTCGGGACAGGGGGCCTAATTCAAGAGACCCAGTACTTC.

In nucleotides, the CDR3 is TGTGCCAGCAGGCCAAGACTAGAAAGCTACGAGCAGTACTTC. It is translated as CASRPRLESYEQYF. This chain connects TRBV2 to TRBJ2-7, with D possibly TRBD2 on 6 matching bases. This CDR3 has 14 residues. With 6 bases removed from V and 3 bases from J, the gap between germline ends came to 15 bases. Per the germline V gene, CDR1 is SNHLY and CDR2 is FYNNEI.

J is TRBJ2-1 and V is TRBV6-1; D is possibly TRBD2 (6 bases). Germline V gene sequence: CDR1 MNHNS, CDR2 SASEGT. The CDR3 is 17 amino acids. Trimming took off 2 bases at V and 12 bases at J, with 26 bases between the two ends. This CDR3 reads CASSENYQGTLMIWQFF. The CDR3 coding sequence is TGTGCCAGCAGTGAAAACTATCAAGGGACTCTAATGATTTGGCAGTTCTTC.

The chain links TRBV6-5 to TRBJ1-1, with D tentatively TRBD1 (5 bases). This CDR3 region has 13 residues. Trimming cost V 8 bases and J 2 bases, with 12 bases left between them. Germline assignment: CDR1 MNHEY and CDR2 SVGAGI. The CDR3 spells CASLPGGNTEAFF. The CDR3 DNA is TGTGCCAGCCTACCCGGGGGAAACACTGAAGCTTTCTTT.

The rearrangement joins TRBV28 to TRBJ2-7, with TRBD1 matching over 9 bases. The CDR3 consists of 14 residues. Germline lookup yields CDR1 MDHEN and CDR2 SYDVKM. V was pared by 5 bases and J by 3 bases, with 5 bases of the junction left unmatched. CDR3 DNA sequence: TGTGCCAGCAGTAGACCGGGACAGGGCTACGAGCAGTACTTC. Its protein is CASSRPGQGYEQYF.

V gene TRBV11-2 combines with J gene TRBJ2-1; D perhaps matches TRBD1 (6 bases). The V gene lost 7 bases and the J gene lost 9 bases, with 19 bases spanning the gap. Looked up from germline, CDR1 is SGHAT and CDR2 is FQNNGV. CDR3 length equals 14 residues. DNA of the CDR3: TGTGCCAGCAAAAGGACAGATACTAGGGGTGAGCAGTTCTTC. Its protein product is CASKRTDTRGEQFF. The complete variable domain, with remaining parts taken from reference TRBV11-2 and TRBJ2-1, reads EAGVAQSPRYKIIEKRQSVAFWCNPISGHATLYWYQQILGQGPKLLIQFQNNGVVDDSQLPKDRFSAERLKGVDSTLKIQPAKLEDSAVYLCASKRTDTRGEQFFGPGTRLTVL.

The chain joins TRBV29-1 to TRBJ2-5; TRBD1 aligns across 9 bases. Matching the DNA end better, TRBJ2-7 makes the J call doubtful. The germline V gene has CDR1 SQVTM and CDR2 ANQGSEA. The CDR3 runs 15 residues. The CDR3 DNA sequence: TGCAGCGTTGCCCCCGGGACAGGGAGAAGGGACGAGCAGTACTTC. Its translation: CSVAPGTGRRDEQYF.

The table lists this clone with a few counts. The chain recombines TRBV2 with TRBJ1-1; TRBD1 might be the D (5 bases). V was cut by 4 bases and J by 6 bases, with 15 bases left in between. Germline V gives CDR1 SNHLY, CDR2 FYNNEI. The CDR3 consists of 14 residues. In DNA form, the CDR3 reads TGTGCCAGCAGTGGGGAGGGAACGGGGGCTGAAGCTTTCTTT. Amino acids: CASSGEGTGAEAFF.

This chain connects TRBV19 to TRBJ1-1; D is uncertain. CDR1 and CDR2 (germline): LNHDA, SQIVND (reference sequence). V was cut by 5 bases and J by 4 bases, with 8 bases left in between. The CDR3 runs to 12 residues. The CDR3 region is CASSWWSTEAFF. CDR3 coding DNA: TGTGCCAGTAGTTGGTGGAGCACTGAAGCTTTCTTT.